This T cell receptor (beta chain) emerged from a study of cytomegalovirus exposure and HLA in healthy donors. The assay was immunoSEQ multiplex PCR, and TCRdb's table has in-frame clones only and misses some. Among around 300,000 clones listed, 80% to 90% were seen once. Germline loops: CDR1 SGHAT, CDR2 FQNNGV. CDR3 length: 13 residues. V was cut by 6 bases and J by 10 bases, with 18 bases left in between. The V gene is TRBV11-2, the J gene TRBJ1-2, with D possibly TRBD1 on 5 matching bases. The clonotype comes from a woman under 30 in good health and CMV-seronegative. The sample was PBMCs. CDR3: CASRSIGDSLYTF. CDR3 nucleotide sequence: TGTGCCAGCAGAAGTATAGGGGATTCGCTCTACACCTTC.